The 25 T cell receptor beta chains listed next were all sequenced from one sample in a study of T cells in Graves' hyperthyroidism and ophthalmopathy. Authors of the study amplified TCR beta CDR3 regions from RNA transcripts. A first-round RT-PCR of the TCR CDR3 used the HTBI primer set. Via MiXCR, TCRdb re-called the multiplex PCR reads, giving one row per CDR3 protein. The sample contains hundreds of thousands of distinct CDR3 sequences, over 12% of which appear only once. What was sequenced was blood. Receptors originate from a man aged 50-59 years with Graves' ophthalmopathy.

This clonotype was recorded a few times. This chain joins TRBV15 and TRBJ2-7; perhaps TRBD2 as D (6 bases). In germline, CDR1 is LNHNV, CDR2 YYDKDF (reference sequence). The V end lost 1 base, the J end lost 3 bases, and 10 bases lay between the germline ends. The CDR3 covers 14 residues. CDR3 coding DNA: TGTGCCACCAGCAGAGTCGGGAGTTTCTACGAGCAGTACTTC. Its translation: CATSRVGSFYEQYF.

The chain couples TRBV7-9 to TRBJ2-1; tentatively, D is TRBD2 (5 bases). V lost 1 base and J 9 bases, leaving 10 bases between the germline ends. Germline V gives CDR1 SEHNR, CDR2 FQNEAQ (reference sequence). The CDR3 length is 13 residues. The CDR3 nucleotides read TGTGCCAGCAGCTTAGGTGGGCGGGCTGAGCAGTTCTTC. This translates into CASSLGGRAEQFF. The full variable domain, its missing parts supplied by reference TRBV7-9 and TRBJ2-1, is DTGVSQNPRHKITKRGQNVTFRCDPISEHNRLYWYRQTLGQGPEFLTYFQNEAQLEKSRLLSDRFSAERPKGSFSTLEIQRTEQGDSAMYLCASSLGGRAEQFFGPGTRLTVL.

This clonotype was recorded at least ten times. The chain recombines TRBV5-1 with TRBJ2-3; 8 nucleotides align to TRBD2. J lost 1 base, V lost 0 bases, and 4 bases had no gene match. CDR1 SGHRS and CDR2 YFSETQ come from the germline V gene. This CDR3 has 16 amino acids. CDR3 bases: TGCGCCAGCAGCTTGGGAAGCGGGAGTGGCACAGATACGCAGTATTTT. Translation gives CASSLGSGSGTDTQYF. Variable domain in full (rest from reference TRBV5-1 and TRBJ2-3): KAGVTQTPRYLIKTRGQQVTLSCSPISGHRSVSWYQQTPGQGLQFLFEYFSETQRNKGNFPGRFSGRQFSNSRSEMNVSTLELGDSALYLCASSLGSGSGTDTQYFGPGTRLTVL.

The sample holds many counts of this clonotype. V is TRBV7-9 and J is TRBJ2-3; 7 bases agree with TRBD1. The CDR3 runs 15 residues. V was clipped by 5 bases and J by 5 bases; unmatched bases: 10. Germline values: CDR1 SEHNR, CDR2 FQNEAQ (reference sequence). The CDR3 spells CASSTIQGSVDTQYF. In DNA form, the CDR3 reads TGTGCCAGCAGCACAATACAGGGGTCGGTAGATACGCAGTATTTT.

The CDR3 sequence: CSVDAPGTKASDEQFF. CDR3 sequence (DNA): TGCAGCGTTGATGCCCCCGGGACTAAAGCTTCCGATGAGCAGTTCTTC. This chain connects TRBV29-1 to TRBJ2-1, with 7 bases aligning to TRBD2. The length of the CDR3 is 16 residues. From germline, CDR1 is SQVTM and CDR2 ANQGSEA. Unmatched junction bases numbered 16, after V lost 3 bases and J lost 8 bases.

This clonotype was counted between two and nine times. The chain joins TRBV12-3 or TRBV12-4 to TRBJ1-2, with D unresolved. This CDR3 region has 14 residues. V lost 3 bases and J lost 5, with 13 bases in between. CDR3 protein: CASSFKGRGYGYTF. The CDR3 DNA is TGTGCCAGCAGTTTTAAGGGAAGAGGGTATGGCTACACCTTC.

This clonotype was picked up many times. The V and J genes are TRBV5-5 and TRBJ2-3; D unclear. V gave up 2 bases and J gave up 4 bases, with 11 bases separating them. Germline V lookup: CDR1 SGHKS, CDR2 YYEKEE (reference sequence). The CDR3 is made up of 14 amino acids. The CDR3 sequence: CASSLSRRADTQYF. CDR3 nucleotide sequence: TGTGCCAGCAGCTTATCTCGTCGGGCAGATACGCAGTATTTT. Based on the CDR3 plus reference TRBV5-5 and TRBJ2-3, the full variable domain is DAGVTQSPTHLIKTRGQQVTLRCSPISGHKSVSWYQQVLGQGPQFIFQYYEKEERGRGNFPDRFSARQFPNYSSELNVNALLLGDSALYLCASSLSRRADTQYFGPGTRLTVL.

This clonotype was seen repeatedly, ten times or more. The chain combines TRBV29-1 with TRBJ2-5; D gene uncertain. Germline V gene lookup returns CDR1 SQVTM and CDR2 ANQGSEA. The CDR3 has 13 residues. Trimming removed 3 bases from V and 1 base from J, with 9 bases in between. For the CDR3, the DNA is TGCAGCGTTGATGGTAGGGTCCAAGAGACCCAGTACTTC. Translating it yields CSVDGRVQETQYF.

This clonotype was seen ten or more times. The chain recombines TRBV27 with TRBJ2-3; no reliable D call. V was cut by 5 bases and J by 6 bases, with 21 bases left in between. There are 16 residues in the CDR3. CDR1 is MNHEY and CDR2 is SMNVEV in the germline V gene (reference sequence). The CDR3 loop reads CASSQPSSRWRDTQYF. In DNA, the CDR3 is TGTGCCAGCAGTCAGCCGTCTTCCCGATGGCGGGATACGCAGTATTTT.

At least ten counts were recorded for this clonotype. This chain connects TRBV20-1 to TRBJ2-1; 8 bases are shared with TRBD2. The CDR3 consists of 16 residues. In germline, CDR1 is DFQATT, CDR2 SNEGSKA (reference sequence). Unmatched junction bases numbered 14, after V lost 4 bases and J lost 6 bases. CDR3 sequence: CSATSLRSGIGNEQFF. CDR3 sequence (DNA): TGCAGTGCTACCTCCCTACGTAGCGGGATAGGCAATGAGCAGTTCTTC.

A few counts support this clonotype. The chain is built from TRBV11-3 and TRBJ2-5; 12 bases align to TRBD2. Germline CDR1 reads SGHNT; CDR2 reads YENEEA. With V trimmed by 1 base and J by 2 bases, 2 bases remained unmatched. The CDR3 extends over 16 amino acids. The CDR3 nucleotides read TGTGCCAGCAGCTTAGGGACTAGCGGGGCGCAAGAGACCCAGTACTTC. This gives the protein CASSLGTSGAQETQYF.

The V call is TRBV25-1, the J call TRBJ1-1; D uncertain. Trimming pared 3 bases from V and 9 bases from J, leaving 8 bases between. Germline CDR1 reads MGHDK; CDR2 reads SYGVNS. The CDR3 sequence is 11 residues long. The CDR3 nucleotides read TGTGCCAGCAGTGAGCGTCAGAAAGCTTTCTTT. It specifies CASSERQKAFF.

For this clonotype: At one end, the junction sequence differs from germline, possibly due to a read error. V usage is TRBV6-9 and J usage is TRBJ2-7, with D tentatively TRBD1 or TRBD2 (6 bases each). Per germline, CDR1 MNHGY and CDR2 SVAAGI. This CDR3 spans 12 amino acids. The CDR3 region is CARGAGSYEQYF. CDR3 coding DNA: TGCGCCAGGGGAGCGGGTTCTTACGAGCAGTACTTC.

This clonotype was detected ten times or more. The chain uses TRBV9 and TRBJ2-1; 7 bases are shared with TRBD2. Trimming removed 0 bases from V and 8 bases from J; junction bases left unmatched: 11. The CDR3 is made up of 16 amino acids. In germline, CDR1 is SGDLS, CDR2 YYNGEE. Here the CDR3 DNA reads TGTGCCAGCAGCGTAGCGGCTAGCGGCTTGGGCGATGAGCAGTTCTTC. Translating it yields CASSVAASGLGDEQFF.

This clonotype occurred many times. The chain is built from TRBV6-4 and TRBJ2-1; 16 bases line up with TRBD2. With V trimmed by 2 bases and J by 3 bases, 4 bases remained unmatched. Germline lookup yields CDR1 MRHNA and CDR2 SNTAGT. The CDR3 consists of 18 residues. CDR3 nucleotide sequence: TGTGCCAGCAGTGACCACGGGACTAGCGGGAGGGTCTACAATGAGCAGTTCTTC. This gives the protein CASSDHGTSGRVYNEQFF.

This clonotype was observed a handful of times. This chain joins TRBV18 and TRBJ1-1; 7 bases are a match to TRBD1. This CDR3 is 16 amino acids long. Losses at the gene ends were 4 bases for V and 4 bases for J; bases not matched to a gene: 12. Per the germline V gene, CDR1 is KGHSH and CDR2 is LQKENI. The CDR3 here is CASSLTTGEGGTEAFF. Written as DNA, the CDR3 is TGTGCCAGCTCACTGACTACAGGGGAGGGAGGCACTGAAGCTTTCTTT.

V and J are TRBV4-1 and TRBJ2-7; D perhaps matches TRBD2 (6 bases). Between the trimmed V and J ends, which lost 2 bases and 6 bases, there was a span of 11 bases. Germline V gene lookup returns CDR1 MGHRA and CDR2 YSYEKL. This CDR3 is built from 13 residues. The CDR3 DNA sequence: TGCGCCAGCAGCCAAACACACGGGGGCGAGCAGTACTTC. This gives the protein CASSQTHGGEQYF.

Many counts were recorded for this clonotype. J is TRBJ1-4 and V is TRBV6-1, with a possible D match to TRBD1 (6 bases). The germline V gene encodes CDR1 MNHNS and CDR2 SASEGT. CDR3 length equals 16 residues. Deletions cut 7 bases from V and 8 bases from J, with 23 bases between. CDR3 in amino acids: CASTQWEGGRREKLFF. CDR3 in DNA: TGTGCCAGCACACAATGGGAAGGGGGGCGTCGGGAAAAACTGTTTTTT.

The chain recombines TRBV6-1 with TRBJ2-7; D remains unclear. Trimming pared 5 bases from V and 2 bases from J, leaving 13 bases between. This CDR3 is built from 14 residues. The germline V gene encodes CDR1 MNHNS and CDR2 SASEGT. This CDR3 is CASSLSAWTYEQYF. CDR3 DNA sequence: TGTGCCAGCAGTTTAAGCGCTTGGACCTACGAGCAGTACTTC.

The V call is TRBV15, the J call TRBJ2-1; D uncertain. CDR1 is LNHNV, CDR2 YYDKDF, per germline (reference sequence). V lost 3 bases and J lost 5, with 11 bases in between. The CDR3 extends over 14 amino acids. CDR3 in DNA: TGTGCCACCAGCAGGACCCCCAGGCACAATGAGCAGTTCTTC. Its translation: CATSRTPRHNEQFF.

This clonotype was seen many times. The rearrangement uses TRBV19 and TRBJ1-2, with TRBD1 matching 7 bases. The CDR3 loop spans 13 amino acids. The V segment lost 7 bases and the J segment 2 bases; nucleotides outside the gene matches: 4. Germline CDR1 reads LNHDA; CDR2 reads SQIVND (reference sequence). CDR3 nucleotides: TGTGCCAGTACCGCACAGGGGAACTATGGCTACACCTTC. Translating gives CASTAQGNYGYTF.

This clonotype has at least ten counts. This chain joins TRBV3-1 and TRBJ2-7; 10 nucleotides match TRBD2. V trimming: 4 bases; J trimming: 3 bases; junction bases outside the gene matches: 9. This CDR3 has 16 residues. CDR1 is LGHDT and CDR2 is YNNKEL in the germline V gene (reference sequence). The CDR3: CASSPDSGRAGYEQYF. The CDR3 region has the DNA TGTGCCAGCAGCCCGGACAGCGGGAGGGCCGGCTACGAGCAGTACTTC.

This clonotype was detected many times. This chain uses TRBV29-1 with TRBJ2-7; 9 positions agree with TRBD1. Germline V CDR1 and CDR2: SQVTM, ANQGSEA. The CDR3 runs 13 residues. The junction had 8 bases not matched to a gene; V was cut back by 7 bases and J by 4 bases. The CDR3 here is CSALDRGGYEQYF. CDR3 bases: TGCAGCGCCCTGGACAGGGGAGGGTACGAGCAGTACTTC.

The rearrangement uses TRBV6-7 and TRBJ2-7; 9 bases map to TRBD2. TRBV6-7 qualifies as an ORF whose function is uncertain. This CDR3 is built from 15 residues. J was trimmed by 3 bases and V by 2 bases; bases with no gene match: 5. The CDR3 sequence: CASSYPLSGSYEQYF. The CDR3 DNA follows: TGTGCCAGCAGTTACCCGCTTAGCGGGAGCTACGAGCAGTACTTC.

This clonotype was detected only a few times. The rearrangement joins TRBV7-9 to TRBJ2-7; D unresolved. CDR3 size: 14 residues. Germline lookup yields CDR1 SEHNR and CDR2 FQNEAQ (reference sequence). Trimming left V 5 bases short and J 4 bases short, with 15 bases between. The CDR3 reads CASSPVGLRYEQYF. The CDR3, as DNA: TGTGCCAGCAGCCCGGTAGGGCTACGGTACGAGCAGTACTTC.